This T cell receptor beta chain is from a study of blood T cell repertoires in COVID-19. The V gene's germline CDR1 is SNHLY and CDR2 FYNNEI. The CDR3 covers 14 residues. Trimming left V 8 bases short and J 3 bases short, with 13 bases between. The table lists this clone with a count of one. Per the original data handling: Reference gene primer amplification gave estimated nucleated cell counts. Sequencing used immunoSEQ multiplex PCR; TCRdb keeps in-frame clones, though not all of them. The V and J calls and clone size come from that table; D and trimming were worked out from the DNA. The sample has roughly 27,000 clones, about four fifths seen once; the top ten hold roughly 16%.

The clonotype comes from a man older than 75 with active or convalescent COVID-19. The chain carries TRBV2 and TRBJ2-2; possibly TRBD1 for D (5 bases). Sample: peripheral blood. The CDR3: CASDAGKDTGELFF. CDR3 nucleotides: TGTGCCAGCGACGCAGGGAAGGACACCGGGGAGCTGTTTTTT.